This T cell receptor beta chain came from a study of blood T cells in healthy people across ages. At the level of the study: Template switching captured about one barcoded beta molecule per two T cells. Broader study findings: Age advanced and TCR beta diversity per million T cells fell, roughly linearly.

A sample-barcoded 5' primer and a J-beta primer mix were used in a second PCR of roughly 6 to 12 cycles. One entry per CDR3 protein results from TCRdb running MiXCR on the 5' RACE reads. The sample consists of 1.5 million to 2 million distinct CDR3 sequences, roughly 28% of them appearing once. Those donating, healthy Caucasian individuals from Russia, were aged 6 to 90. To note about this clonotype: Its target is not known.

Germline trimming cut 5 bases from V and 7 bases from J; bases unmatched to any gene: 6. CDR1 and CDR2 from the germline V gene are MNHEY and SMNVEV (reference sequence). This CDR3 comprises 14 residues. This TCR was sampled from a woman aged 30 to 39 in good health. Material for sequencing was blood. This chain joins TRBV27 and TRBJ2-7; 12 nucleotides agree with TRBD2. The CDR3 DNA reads TGTGCCAGCAGTAGGACTAGCGGGAACAATGAGCAGTACTTC. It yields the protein CASSRTSGNNEQYF.